The sequence of this T cell receptor beta chain was determined in a study of blood T cell repertoires in COVID-19. Study-wide context: Some COVID-19 samples were acute and others convalescent; all came from the United States, Italy and Spain.

Per the original data handling: Reference gene primer amplification gave nucleated cell count estimates. Generated by immunoSEQ multiplex PCR, the TCRdb table keeps only in-frame clones and is missing some. The V and J calls and the clone size are those of that table, but D and trimming were determined from the DNA. The sample shows some 160,000 clones, more than 70% of them seen only once. There are 11 residues in the CDR3. V was pared by 5 bases and J by 6 bases, with 7 bases between. Germline CDR1 reads KGHDR; CDR2 reads SFDVKD. The clonotype comes from a woman aged 70-85 years who had recovered from COVID-19. The specimen sequenced was peripheral blood. The chain couples TRBV24-1 to TRBJ2-7; D remains unclear. The CDR3 coding sequence is TGTGCCACCAGTGCGGGTGGCGAGCAGTACTTC. Its translation is CATSAGGEQYF.